This T cell receptor beta chain was sequenced for a study of shared clonotypes between healthy human individuals. Study results and caveats: Naive subsets, compared against memory subsets, generally had larger estimated richness values.

Germline V gene sequence: CDR1 SGHRS, CDR2 YFSETQ. The CDR3 covers 17 residues. V shed 2 bases, J shed 0 bases, and the junction held 11 bases outside the gene matches. Data came from immunoSEQ multiplex PCR; TCRdb stores just in-frame clones and leaves some out. Here the sample spans 2 million to 2.5 million clones, 80% to 95% being singletons. CD4+ cells were split into CD45RA+ naive and CD45RA-negative memory subsets. Notes on this clone: Its cognate antigen is unknown.

The sequencing input was naive CD4+ T cells from PBMCs. Subset here: CD45RA+ positively selected. This TCR was sampled from a man aged 18-30 years in good health. Some clones in this sample may be carry-over from other donors' samples. This chain uses TRBV5-1 with TRBJ2-7, with TRBD2 matching over 7 bases. The CDR3 loop reads CASSFDTGGSSSYEQYF. For the CDR3, the DNA is TGCGCCAGCAGCTTTGATACGGGGGGATCGAGCTCCTACGAGCAGTACTTC.